This T cell receptor (beta chain) is from a study of T cell responses to AZD1222 COVID-19 vaccine. The CDR3 is made up of 15 amino acids. The germline CDR1 and CDR2 sequences are MNHNY and SVGAGI (reference sequence). V lost 6 bases, J lost 2 bases, and 5 bases stayed unmatched. Repertoires were generated with immunoSEQ multiplex PCR, while TCRdb's copy carries only in-frame clones and drops some. Among roughly 100,000 clones listed, 87% were seen once. Of note for this clone: Its cognate antigen is unknown.

General observations from the study: White British ancestry dominated among donors, who included more females, and clonal diversity was possibly underestimated. Regions 160-218 and 743-854 held dominance among vaccine-associated CD4 TCRs, which spanned spike. Just 5 to 7 AZD1222 recipients were seropositive at baseline.

The sequences come from peripheral blood, collected on day 0 of AZD1222 vaccination. The V gene is TRBV6-6, the J gene TRBJ1-3; TRBD1 aligns across 9 bases. This TCR came from an adult in good health. CDR3 sequence (DNA): TGTGCCAGCAGGACGACAGGGGGTGCTGGAAACACCATATATTTT. It encodes CASRTTGGAGNTIYF.